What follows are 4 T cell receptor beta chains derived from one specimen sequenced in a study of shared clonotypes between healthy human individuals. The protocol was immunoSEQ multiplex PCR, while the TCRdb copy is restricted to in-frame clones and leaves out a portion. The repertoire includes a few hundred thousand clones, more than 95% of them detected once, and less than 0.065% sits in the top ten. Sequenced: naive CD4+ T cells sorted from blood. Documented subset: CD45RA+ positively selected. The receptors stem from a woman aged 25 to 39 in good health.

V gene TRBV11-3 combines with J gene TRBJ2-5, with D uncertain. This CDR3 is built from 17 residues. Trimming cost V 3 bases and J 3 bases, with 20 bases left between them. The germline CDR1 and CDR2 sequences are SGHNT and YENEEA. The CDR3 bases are TGTGCCAGCAGCTTCTCCGGGCCAGGACCCTTAGAAGAGACCCAGTACTTC. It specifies CASSFSGPGPLEETQYF.

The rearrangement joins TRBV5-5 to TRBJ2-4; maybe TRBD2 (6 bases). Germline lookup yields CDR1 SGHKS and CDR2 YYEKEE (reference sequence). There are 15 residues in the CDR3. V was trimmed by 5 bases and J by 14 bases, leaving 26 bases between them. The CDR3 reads CASRARDFRPLGEYF. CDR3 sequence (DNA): TGTGCCAGCAGAGCGAGGGACTTCCGCCCATTGGGGGAGTACTTC. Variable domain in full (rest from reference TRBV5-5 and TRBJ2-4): DAGVTQSPTHLIKTRGQQVTLRCSPISGHKSVSWYQQVLGQGPQFIFQYYEKEERGRGNFPDRFSARQFPNYSSELNVNALLLGDSALYLCASRARDFRPLGEYFGAGTRLSVL.

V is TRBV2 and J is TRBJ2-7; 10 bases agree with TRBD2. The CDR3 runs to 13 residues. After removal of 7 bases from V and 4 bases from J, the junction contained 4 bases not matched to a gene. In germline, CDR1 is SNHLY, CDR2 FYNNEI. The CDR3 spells CASTLAGVYEQYF. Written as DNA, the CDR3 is TGTGCCAGCACTCTAGCGGGAGTTTACGAGCAGTACTTC.

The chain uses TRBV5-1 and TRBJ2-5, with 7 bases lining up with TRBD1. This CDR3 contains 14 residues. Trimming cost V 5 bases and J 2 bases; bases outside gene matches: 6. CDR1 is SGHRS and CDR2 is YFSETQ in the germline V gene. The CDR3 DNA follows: TGCGCCAGCAGAAGGGGGCGAGGGCAAGAGACCCAGTACTTC. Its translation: CASRRGRGQETQYF.